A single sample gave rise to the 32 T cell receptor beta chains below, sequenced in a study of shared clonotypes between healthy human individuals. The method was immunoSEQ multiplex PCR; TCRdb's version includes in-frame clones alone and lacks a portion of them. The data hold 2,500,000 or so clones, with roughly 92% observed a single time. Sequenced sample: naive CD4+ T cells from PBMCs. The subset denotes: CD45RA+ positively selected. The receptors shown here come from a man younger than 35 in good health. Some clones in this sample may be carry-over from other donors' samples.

The CDR3 DNA reads TGTGCCACCAGCAGAGAGAACAGGCCAGAATACGAGCAGTACTTC. Translation gives CATSRENRPEYEQYF. The chain employs TRBV15 and TRBJ2-7; D perhaps matches TRBD1 (5 bases). This CDR3 spans 15 amino acids. Germline CDR1 is LNHNV and CDR2 is YYDKDF (reference sequence). The ends were cut back, 0 bases at V and 4 bases at J, with 13 bases in the middle.

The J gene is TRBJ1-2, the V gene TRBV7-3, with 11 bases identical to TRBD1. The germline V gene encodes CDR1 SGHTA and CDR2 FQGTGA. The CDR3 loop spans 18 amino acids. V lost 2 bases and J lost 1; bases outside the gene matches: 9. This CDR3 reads CASSLVGQGASNNYGYTF. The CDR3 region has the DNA TGTGCCAGCAGCTTAGTAGGACAGGGGGCGTCTAATAACTATGGCTACACCTTC.

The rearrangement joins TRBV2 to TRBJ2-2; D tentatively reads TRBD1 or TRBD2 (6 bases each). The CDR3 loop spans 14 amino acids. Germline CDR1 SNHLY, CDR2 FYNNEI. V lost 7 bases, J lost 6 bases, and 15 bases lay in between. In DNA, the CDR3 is TGTGCCAGCACCCTTGAGAGGGGGGCCGGGGAGCTGTTTTTT. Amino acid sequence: CASTLERGAGELFF.

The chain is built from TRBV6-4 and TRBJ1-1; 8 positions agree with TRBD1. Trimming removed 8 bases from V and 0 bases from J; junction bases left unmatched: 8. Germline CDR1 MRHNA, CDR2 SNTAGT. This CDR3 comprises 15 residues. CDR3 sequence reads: CASRPQGQVNTEAFF. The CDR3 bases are TGTGCCAGCCGCCCCCAGGGACAGGTGAACACTGAAGCTTTCTTT.

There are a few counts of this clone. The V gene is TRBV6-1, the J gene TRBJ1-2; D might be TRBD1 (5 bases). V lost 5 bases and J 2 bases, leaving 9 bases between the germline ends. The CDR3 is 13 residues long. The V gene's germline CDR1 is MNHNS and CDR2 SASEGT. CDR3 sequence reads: CASSYQGNYGYTF. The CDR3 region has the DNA TGTGCCAGCAGTTATCAGGGAAACTATGGCTACACCTTC.

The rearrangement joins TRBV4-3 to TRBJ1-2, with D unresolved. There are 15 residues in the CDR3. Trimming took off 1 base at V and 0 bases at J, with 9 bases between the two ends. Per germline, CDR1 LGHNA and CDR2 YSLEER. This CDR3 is CASSQGRFSNYGYTF. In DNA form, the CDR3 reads TGCGCCAGCAGCCAAGGCAGATTCTCTAACTATGGCTACACCTTC.

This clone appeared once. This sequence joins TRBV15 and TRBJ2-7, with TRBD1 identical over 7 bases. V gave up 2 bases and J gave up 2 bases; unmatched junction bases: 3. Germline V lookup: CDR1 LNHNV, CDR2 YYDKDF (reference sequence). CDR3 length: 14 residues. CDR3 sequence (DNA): TGTGCCACCAGCAGATCAGGGGGTACCTACGAGCAGTACTTC. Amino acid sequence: CATSRSGGTYEQYF.

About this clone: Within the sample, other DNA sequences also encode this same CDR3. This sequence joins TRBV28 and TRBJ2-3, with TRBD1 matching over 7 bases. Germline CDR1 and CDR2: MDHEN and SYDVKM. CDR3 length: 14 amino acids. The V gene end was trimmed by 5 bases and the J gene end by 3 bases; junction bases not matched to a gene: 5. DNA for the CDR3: TGTGCCAGCAGTAACAGGGGATCTACAGATACGCAGTATTTT. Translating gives CASSNRGSTDTQYF. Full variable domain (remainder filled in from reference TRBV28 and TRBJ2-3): DVKVTQSSRYLVKRTGEKVFLECVQDMDHENMFWYRQDPGLGLRLIYFSYDVKMKEKGDIPEGYSVSREKKERFSLILESASTNQTSMYLCASSNRGSTDTQYFGPGTRLTVL.

The CDR3 DNA reads as TGTGCCAGAAGCCACGGGGTTGAAAAACTGTTTTTT. Encoded protein: CARSHGVEKLFF. The chain employs TRBV7-5 and TRBJ1-4. TRBV7-5 is marked as a pseudogene. This CDR3 contains 12 residues.

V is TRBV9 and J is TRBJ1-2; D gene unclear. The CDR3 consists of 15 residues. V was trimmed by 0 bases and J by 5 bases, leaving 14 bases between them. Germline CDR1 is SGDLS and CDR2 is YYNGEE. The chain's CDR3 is CASSVDDYREYGYTF. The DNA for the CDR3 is TGTGCCAGCAGCGTAGACGACTATCGGGAGTATGGCTACACCTTC.

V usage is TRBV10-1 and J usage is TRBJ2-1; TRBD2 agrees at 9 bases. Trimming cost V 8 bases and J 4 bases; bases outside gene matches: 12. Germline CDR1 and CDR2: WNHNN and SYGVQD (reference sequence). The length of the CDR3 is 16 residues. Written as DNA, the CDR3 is TGCGCCAGCCGTGGTGGTAGGCGGGGGGGATACAATGAGCAGTTCTTC. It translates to CASRGGRRGGYNEQFF.

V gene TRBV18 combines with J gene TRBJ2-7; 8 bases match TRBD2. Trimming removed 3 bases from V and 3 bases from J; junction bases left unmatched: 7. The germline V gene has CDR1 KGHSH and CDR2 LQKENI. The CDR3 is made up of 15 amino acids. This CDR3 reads CASSPVVAGYYEQYF. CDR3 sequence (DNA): TGTGCCAGCTCACCGGTGGTAGCGGGATACTACGAGCAGTACTTC.

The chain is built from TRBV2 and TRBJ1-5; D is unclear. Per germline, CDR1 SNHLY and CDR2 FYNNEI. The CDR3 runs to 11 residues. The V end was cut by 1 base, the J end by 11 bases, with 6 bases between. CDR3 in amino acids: CASSEGEAQHF. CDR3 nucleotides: TGTGCCAGCAGTGAAGGGGAGGCCCAGCATTTT.

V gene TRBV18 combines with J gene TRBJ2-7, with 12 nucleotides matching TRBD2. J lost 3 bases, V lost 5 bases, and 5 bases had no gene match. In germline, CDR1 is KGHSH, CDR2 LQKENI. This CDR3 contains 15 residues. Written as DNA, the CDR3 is TGTGCCAGCTCAACGACTAGCGGGGGAGACTACGAGCAGTACTTC. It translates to CASSTTSGGDYEQYF.

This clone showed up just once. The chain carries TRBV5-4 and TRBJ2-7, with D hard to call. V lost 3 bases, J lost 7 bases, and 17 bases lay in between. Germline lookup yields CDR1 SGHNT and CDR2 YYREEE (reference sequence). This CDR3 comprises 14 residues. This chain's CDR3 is CASSYKASSTEQYF. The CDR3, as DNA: TGTGCCAGCAGCTACAAGGCGTCCTCCACGGAGCAGTACTTC.

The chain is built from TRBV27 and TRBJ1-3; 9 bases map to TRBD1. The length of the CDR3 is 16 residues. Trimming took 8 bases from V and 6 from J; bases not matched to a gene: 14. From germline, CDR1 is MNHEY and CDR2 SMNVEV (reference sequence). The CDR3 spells CASVPGQGYLANTIYF. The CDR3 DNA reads TGTGCCAGCGTACCGGGACAGGGTTACCTCGCAAACACCATATATTTT.

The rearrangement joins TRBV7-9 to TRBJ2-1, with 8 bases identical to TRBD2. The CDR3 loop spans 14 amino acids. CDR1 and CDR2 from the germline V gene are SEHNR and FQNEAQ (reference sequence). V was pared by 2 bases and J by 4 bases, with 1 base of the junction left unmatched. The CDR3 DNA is TGTGCCAGCAGCTTAACTAGCGGATACAATGAGCAGTTCTTC. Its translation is CASSLTSGYNEQFF.

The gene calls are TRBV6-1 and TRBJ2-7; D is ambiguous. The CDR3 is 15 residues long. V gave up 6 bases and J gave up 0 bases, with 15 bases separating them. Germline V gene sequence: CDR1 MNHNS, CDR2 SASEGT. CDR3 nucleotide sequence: TGTGCCAGCAGCGCCCGACCTACACTCTCCTACGAGCAGTACTTC. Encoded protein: CASSARPTLSYEQYF.

The CDR3 region is CASRAGGTGPNEKLFF. The CDR3, as DNA: TGTGCCAGCAGGGCAGGGGGCACGGGGCCCAATGAAAAACTGTTTTTT. The chain combines TRBV28 with TRBJ1-4, with 8 bases matching TRBD1. Germline CDR1 MDHEN, CDR2 SYDVKM. Trimming removed 6 bases from V and 5 bases from J; junction bases left unmatched: 11. The CDR3 is 16 amino acids.

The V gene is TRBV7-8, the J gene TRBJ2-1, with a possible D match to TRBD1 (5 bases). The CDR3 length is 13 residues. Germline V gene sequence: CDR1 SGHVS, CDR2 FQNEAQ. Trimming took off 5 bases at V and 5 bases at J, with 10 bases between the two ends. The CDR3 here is CASSMTADNEQFF. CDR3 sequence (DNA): TGTGCCAGCAGCATGACAGCCGACAATGAGCAGTTCTTC. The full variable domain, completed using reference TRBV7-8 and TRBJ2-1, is GAGVSQSPRYKVAKRGQDVALRCDPISGHVSLFWYQQALGQGPEFLTYFQNEAQLDKSGLPSDRFFAERPEGSVSTLKIQRTQQEDSAVYLCASSMTADNEQFFGPGTRLTVL.

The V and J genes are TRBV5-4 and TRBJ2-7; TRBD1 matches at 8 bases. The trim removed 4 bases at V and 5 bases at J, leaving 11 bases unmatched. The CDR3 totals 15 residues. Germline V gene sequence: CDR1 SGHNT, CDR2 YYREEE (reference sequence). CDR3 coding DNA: TGTGCCAGCAGCAAGGGACAGGCTCTAGGGGACGAGCAGTACTTC. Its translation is CASSKGQALGDEQYF.

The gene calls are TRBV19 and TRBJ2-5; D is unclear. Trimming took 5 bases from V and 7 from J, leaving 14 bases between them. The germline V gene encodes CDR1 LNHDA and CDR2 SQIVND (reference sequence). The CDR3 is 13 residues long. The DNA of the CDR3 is TGTGCCAGTAGTGCCGCTGGTGGGCGGACCCAGTACTTC. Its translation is CASSAAGGRTQYF. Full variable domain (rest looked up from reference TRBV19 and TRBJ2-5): DGGITQSPKYLFRKEGQNVTLSCEQNLNHDAMYWYRQDPGQGLRLIYYSQIVNDFQKGDIAEGYSVSREKKESFPLTVTSAQKNPTAFYLCASSAAGGRTQYFGPGTRLLVL.

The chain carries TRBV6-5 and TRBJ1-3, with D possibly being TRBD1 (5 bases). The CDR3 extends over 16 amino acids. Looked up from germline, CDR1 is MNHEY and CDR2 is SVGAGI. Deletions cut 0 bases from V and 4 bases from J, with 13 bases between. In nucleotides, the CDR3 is TGTGCCAGCAGTTACTCGCCCGGGGGTGGGGGAAACACCATATATTTT. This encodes CASSYSPGGGGNTIYF.

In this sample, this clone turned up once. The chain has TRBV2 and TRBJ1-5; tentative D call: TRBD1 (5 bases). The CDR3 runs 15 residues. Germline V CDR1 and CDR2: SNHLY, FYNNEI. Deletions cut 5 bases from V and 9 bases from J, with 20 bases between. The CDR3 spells CASSQDGTASGPQHF. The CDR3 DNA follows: TGTGCCAGCAGTCAAGATGGGACGGCGTCCGGGCCCCAGCATTTT.

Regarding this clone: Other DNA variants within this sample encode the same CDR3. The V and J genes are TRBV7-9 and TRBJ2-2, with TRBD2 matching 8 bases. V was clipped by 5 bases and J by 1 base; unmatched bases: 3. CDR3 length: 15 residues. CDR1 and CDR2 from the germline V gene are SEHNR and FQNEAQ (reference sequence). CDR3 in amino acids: CASSLAGGNTGELFF. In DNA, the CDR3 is TGTGCCAGCAGCCTTGCGGGAGGGAACACCGGGGAGCTGTTTTTT.

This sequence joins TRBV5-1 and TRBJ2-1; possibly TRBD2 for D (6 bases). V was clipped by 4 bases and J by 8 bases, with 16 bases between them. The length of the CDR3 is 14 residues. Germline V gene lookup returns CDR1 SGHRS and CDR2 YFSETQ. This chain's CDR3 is CASSRDSAADEQFF. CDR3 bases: TGCGCCAGCAGCCGGGACTCCGCGGCGGATGAGCAGTTCTTC.

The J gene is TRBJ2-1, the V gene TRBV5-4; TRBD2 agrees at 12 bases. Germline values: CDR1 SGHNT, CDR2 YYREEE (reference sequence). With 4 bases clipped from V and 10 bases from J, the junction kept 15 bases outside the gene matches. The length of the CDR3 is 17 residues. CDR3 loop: CASSTRTSGTLLEEQFF. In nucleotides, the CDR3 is TGTGCCAGCAGCACAAGGACTAGCGGGACCCTTCTGGAAGAGCAGTTCTTC.

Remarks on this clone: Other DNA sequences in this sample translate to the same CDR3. The CDR3 sequence is CASSFGQGVYEQYF. The DNA of the CDR3 is TGTGCCAGCAGTTTTGGGCAGGGGGTCTACGAGCAGTACTTC. The chain recombines TRBV28 with TRBJ2-7, with TRBD1 identical over 7 bases. V was clipped by 3 bases and J by 3 bases; unmatched bases: 5. CDR3 size: 14 residues. The germline V gene has CDR1 MDHEN and CDR2 SYDVKM.

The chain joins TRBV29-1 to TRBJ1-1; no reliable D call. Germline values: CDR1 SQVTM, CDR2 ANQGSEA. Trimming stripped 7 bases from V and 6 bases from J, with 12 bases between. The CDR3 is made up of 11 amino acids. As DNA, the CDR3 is TGCAGCGCTCGGGATAAGTCTGAAGCTTTCTTT. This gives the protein CSARDKSEAFF.

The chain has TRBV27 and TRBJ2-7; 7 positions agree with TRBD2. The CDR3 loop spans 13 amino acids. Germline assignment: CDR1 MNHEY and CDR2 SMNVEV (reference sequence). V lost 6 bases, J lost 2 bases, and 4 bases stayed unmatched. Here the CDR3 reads CASSRAGAYEQYF. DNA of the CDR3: TGTGCCAGCAGCCGGGCGGGGGCCTACGAGCAGTACTTC.

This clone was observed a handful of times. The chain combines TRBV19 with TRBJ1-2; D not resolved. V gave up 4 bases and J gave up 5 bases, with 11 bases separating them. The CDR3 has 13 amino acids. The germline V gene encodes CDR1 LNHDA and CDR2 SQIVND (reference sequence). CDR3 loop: CASSREGLYGYTF. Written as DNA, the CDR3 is TGTGCCAGTAGTAGAGAGGGCCTATATGGCTACACCTTC.

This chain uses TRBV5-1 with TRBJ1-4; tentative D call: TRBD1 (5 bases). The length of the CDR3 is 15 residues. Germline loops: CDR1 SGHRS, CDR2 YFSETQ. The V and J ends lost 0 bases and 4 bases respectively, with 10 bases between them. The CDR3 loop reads CASSLARGVNEKLFF. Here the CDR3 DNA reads TGCGCCAGCAGCTTGGCCAGAGGGGTTAATGAAAAACTGTTTTTT.